The 30 T cell receptor beta chains listed next were all sequenced from one sample in a study of T cells after posttransplantation cyclophosphamide (dated by TCRdb to about 2016). Library preparation was by the immunoSEQ multiplex PCR assay. TCRdb took this table from immuneACCESS and kept in-frame rearrangements with V and J called. Such tables lack part of the clones; where checked against another copy, unresolved V genes explain under half of the gap, and the rest is unexplained. The sample profile shows under 75,000 clones; around 93% of them were found once. The ten biggest clones cover about 3% of the sample. The sample consisted of PBMCs. The receptors were gathered from a woman in her twenties or thirties in good health and a related stem cell transplant donor.

The CDR3 loop is CASSLNWRGSRETQYF. DNA of the CDR3: TGTGCCAGCAGCTTAAACTGGCGGGGGAGCCGGGAGACCCAGTACTTC. This sequence joins TRBV5-5 and TRBJ2-5, with 7 bases lining up with TRBD2. With V trimmed by 2 bases and J by 5 bases, 12 bases remained unmatched. CDR1 and CDR2 (germline): SGHKS, YYEKEE (reference sequence). This CDR3 is 16 amino acids long.

This clone has only one observation. The genes are TRBV5-8 and TRBJ2-5; D ambiguous. Germline V lookup: CDR1 SGHTS, CDR2 YDEGEE. The CDR3 runs 12 residues. Trimming took 5 bases from V and 5 from J, leaving 10 bases between them. CDR3 sequence (DNA): TGTGCCAGCAGTCCCGTAGTGGAGACCCAGTACTTC. The encoded protein is CASSPVVETQYF.

The chain couples TRBV2 to TRBJ2-2, with 7 bases lining up with TRBD1. The CDR3 loop spans 14 amino acids. Losses at the gene ends were 9 bases for V and 0 bases for J; bases not matched to a gene: 4. Germline V gene data show CDR1 as SNHLY and CDR2 as FYNNEI. The CDR3 DNA reads TGTGCCAGTAGACAGGGAGCGAACACCGGGGAGCTGTTTTTT. Translating it yields CASRQGANTGELFF.

V usage is TRBV18 and J usage is TRBJ2-7; no reliable D call. The CDR3 runs 12 residues. The V and J ends lost 5 bases and 4 bases respectively, with 9 bases between them. Germline V gene data show CDR1 as KGHSH and CDR2 as LQKENI. The CDR3 DNA reads as TGTGCCAGCTCAGTCGCACAGTACGAGCAGTACTTC. Its translation: CASSVAQYEQYF.

This sequence joins TRBV7-2 and TRBJ1-2; a weak D match, TRBD1 (6 bases). Trimming cost V 5 bases and J 2 bases, with 18 bases left between them. Germline V gene lookup returns CDR1 SGHTA and CDR2 FQGNSA. The CDR3 runs to 16 residues. CDR3 nucleotides: TGTGCCAGCAGCCAATTCAACAGGGTTGCCAACTATGGCTACACCTTC. Encoded protein: CASSQFNRVANYGYTF.

The chain employs TRBV11-2 and TRBJ1-1; D is uncertain. V was trimmed by 0 bases and J by 7 bases, leaving 9 bases between them. The germline V gene has CDR1 SGHAT and CDR2 FQNNGV. This CDR3 region has 13 residues. CDR3 nucleotides: TGTGCCAGCAGCTTAGATCCCGGACTTGAAGCTTTCTTT. It yields the protein CASSLDPGLEAFF.

The gene calls are TRBV6-5 and TRBJ1-6; TRBD1 matches at 7 bases. The CDR3 is 12 amino acids. The J segment lost 18 bases and the V segment lost 6 bases, leaving 11 bases of the junction unmatched. Germline V gene lookup returns CDR1 MNHEY and CDR2 SVGAGI. DNA for the CDR3: TGTGCCAGCAGCACCTCGACAGGGCCCTACCACTTT. As protein: CASSTSTGPYHF.

This clone was seen just once. The rearrangement uses TRBV29-1 and TRBJ1-1; D may be TRBD1 (5 bases). The ends were cut back, 6 bases at V and 10 bases at J, with 15 bases in the middle. The CDR3 has 11 amino acids. Per the germline V gene, CDR1 is SQVTM and CDR2 is ANQGSEA. The CDR3 sequence is CSVVGALRAFF. The CDR3 nucleotides read TGCAGCGTGGTCGGGGCGCTTAGAGCTTTCTTT.

The chain has TRBV6-4 and TRBJ1-3; D is perhaps TRBD1 (5 bases). V was pared by 5 bases and J by 7 bases, with 18 bases between. This CDR3 is 15 amino acids long. Per germline, CDR1 MRHNA and CDR2 SNTAGT. The CDR3 DNA is TGTGCCAGCAGTCCTGGCAGAGGGGCAAGGAACACCATATATTTT. Amino acids: CASSPGRGARNTIYF.

CDR3 sequence reads: CASSQDSPQGMNTEAFF. CDR3 bases: TGCGCCAGCAGCCAAGATTCCCCTCAAGGGATGAACACTGAAGCTTTCTTT. The chain has TRBV4-1 and TRBJ1-1; D call uncertain. The germline V gene encodes CDR1 MGHRA and CDR2 YSYEKL. The CDR3 runs to 17 residues. V was cut by 0 bases and J by 0 bases, with 14 bases left in between.

This clone has a single count. V and J are TRBV28 and TRBJ1-2; D gene uncertain. With 2 bases removed from V and 2 bases from J, the gap between germline ends came to 9 bases. The CDR3 is made up of 14 amino acids. CDR1 is MDHEN, CDR2 SYDVKM, per germline. The CDR3 bases are TGTGCCAGCAGTTTAGGCTCCGGGAACTATGGCTACACCTTC. Protein product: CASSLGSGNYGYTF.

The count of this clone is one. The chain carries TRBV11-2 and TRBJ2-3, with 9 bases that match TRBD2. V shed 4 bases and J 7 bases; nucleotides not matched to a gene: 9. Germline V gives CDR1 SGHAT, CDR2 FQNNGV. The CDR3 runs to 15 residues. CDR3 protein: CASSSRGLAGNTQYF. As DNA, the CDR3 is TGTGCCAGCAGCTCAAGGGGGCTAGCGGGGAATACGCAGTATTTT.

The J gene is TRBJ1-2, the V gene TRBV25-1; the match to TRBD1 covers 7 bases. This CDR3 region has 16 residues. V shed 4 bases, J shed 5 bases, and the junction held 13 bases outside the gene matches. Germline lookup yields CDR1 MGHDK and CDR2 SYGVNS. The CDR3 DNA follows: TGTGCCAGCAGTGCCCAGGTAGGGGGCGGATATTATGGCTACACCTTC. Translation gives CASSAQVGGGYYGYTF.

The rearrangement joins TRBV15 to TRBJ1-1; no firm D call. This CDR3 region has 15 residues. The ends were cut back, 3 bases at V and 5 bases at J, with 16 bases in the middle. Germline lookup yields CDR1 LNHNV and CDR2 YYDKDF (reference sequence). CDR3 DNA sequence: TGTGCCACCAGCAGCCCTCGAACCTTGGGAACTGAAGCTTTCTTT. This sequence encodes CATSSPRTLGTEAFF.

The rearrangement links TRBV5-1 to TRBJ2-2; 11 bases fit TRBD2. CDR1 is SGHRS, CDR2 YFSETQ, per germline. Germline trimming cut 7 bases from V and 5 bases from J; bases unmatched to any gene: 7. The CDR3 runs 15 residues. This CDR3 is CASWLTSGTTGELFF. In DNA, the CDR3 is TGCGCCAGCTGGCTGACTAGCGGGACAACCGGGGAGCTGTTTTTT.

The DNA of the CDR3 is TGTGCCAGCAGCTTGGACAGGACCAATCAGCCCCAGCATTTT. Its translation is CASSLDRTNQPQHF. This chain joins TRBV11-1 and TRBJ1-5; 7 bases agree with TRBD1. V dropped 3 bases and J dropped 3; count of bases not matched to a gene: 2. CDR1 and CDR2 from the germline V gene are SGHAT and FQDESV (reference sequence). The CDR3 sequence is 14 residues long.

The chain uses TRBV9 and TRBJ1-1; D might be TRBD1 (5 bases). There are 13 residues in the CDR3. The germline V gene encodes CDR1 SGDLS and CDR2 YYNGEE. Trimming stripped 3 bases from V and 4 bases from J, with 10 bases between. Here the CDR3 DNA reads TGTGCCAGCAGCGCTACGGGGGGCACTGAAGCTTTCTTT. This translates into CASSATGGTEAFF.

This chain joins TRBV18 and TRBJ2-3; 12 bases match TRBD2. This CDR3 is built from 16 residues. The germline V gene has CDR1 KGHSH and CDR2 LQKENI. V was clipped by 6 bases and J by 4 bases; unmatched bases: 8. Written as DNA, the CDR3 is TGTGCCAGCTCCCCCTCTAGCGGGGGGGATGCAGATACGCAGTATTTT. Translation gives CASSPSSGGDADTQYF.

The chain employs TRBV7-2 and TRBJ2-3; D call uncertain. V was cut by 5 bases and J by 5 bases, with 14 bases left in between. In germline, CDR1 is SGHTA, CDR2 FQGNSA. The CDR3 runs 14 residues. CDR3 nucleotide sequence: TGTGCCAGCAGCCCCTGGTCAAGGGTAGATACGCAGTATTTT. Protein sequence: CASSPWSRVDTQYF.

The V gene is TRBV6-4, the J gene TRBJ1-1; 9 bases agree with TRBD1. The CDR3 totals 14 residues. The V gene's germline CDR1 is MRHNA and CDR2 SNTAGT. V lost 9 bases and J lost 4; bases outside the gene matches: 9. CDR3 nucleotide sequence: TGTGCCAGTAGAGCCGGGACAGGGAGCACTGAAGCTTTCTTT. Amino acids: CASRAGTGSTEAFF.

This rearrangement joins TRBV4-3 to TRBJ1-6; D remains ambiguous. This CDR3 contains 15 residues. Germline assignment: CDR1 LGHNA and CDR2 YSLEER. The V gene lost 1 base and the J gene lost 5 bases, with 9 bases spanning the gap. CDR3 DNA sequence: TGCGCCAGCAGCCAAGTGGTGCAGGATAATTCACCCCTCCACTTT. It codes for CASSQVVQDNSPLHF.

This clone turned up a few times. The J gene is TRBJ1-1, the V gene TRBV9; D uncertain. The CDR3 is 15 residues long. The V and J ends lost 3 bases and 0 bases respectively, with 12 bases between them. Germline V gives CDR1 SGDLS, CDR2 YYNGEE. The CDR3 coding sequence is TGTGCCAGCAGCGACGGACGTTCGGTGAACACTGAAGCTTTCTTT. This gives the protein CASSDGRSVNTEAFF.

This sequence joins TRBV4-3 and TRBJ2-1; D is undetermined. This CDR3 contains 11 residues. Germline V CDR1 and CDR2: LGHNA, YSLEER. The V and J ends lost 3 bases and 4 bases respectively, with 1 base between them. CDR3 sequence reads: CASSQYNEQFF. CDR3 coding DNA: TGCGCCAGCAGCCAGTACAATGAGCAGTTCTTC.

This rearrangement joins TRBV11-1 to TRBJ1-5; no reliable D call. Per germline, CDR1 SGHAT and CDR2 FQDESV (reference sequence). Trimming pared 1 base from V and 0 bases from J, leaving 7 bases between. CDR3 length equals 15 residues. CDR3 coding DNA: TGTGCCAGCAGCTTAGACAGCCATAGCAATCAGCCCCAGCATTTT. Its protein product is CASSLDSHSNQPQHF. The full variable domain, rest sourced from reference TRBV11-1 and TRBJ1-5, is EAEVAQSPRYKITEKSQAVAFWCDPISGHATLYWYRQILGQGPELLVQFQDESVVDDSQLPKDRFSAERLKGVDSTLKIQPAELGDSAMYLCASSLDSHSNQPQHFGDGTRLSIL.

The rearrangement uses TRBV18 and TRBJ1-2; D gene uncertain. This CDR3 is built from 14 residues. V was trimmed by 4 bases and J by 3 bases, leaving 12 bases between them. The germline CDR1 and CDR2 sequences are KGHSH and LQKENI. This CDR3 is CASSLRSPYYGYTF. CDR3 DNA sequence: TGTGCCAGCTCACTCAGATCTCCTTACTATGGCTACACCTTC. Full variable domain (missing parts from reference TRBV18 and TRBJ1-2): NAGVMQNPRHLVRRRGQEARLRCSPMKGHSHVYWYRQLPEEGLKFMVYLQKENIIDESGMPKERFSAEFPKEGPSILRIQQVVRGDSAAYFCASSLRSPYYGYTFGSGTRLTVV.

The chain is built from TRBV11-2 and TRBJ1-2, with D maybe TRBD1 (5 bases). CDR3 length equals 16 residues. Germline values: CDR1 SGHAT, CDR2 FQNNGV. V was trimmed by 1 base and J by 2 bases, leaving 14 bases between them. The CDR3 sequence is CASSLAGRGSNYGYTF. CDR3 nucleotide sequence: TGTGCCAGCAGCTTAGCGGGGCGAGGGAGCAACTATGGCTACACCTTC.

This rearrangement joins TRBV6-5 to TRBJ1-6; 8 bases align to TRBD1. From germline, CDR1 is MNHEY and CDR2 SVGAGI. Unmatched junction bases numbered 8, after V lost 7 bases and J lost 9 bases. The CDR3 has 14 residues. CDR3 sequence (DNA): TGTGCCAGCAACAGGGGGGGTATCGGTTCACCCCTCCACTTT. Its translation: CASNRGGIGSPLHF.

This clone has only one observation. The chain has TRBV5-1 and TRBJ2-7, with D perhaps matching TRBD2 (6 bases). The CDR3 is 16 residues long. Germline CDR1 is SGHRS and CDR2 is YFSETQ. Trimming removed 0 bases from V and 2 bases from J, with 15 bases in between. CDR3 sequence (DNA): TGCGCCAGCAGCTTGGCAGTTGGCGGGGCCACCTACGAGCAGTACTTC. Translation: CASSLAVGGATYEQYF.

J is TRBJ1-2 and V is TRBV6-5, with D maybe TRBD1 (5 bases). This CDR3 region has 15 residues. CDR1 and CDR2 (germline): MNHEY, SVGAGI. Trimming removed 1 base from V and 3 bases from J, with 12 bases in between. This CDR3 is CASSYLGTKDYGYTF. Written as DNA, the CDR3 is TGTGCCAGCAGTTACTTAGGGACCAAGGACTATGGCTACACCTTC.

J is TRBJ2-1 and V is TRBV2; the match to TRBD2 covers 8 bases. V trimming: 2 bases; J trimming: 10 bases; junction bases outside the gene matches: 10. Germline V gene lookup returns CDR1 SNHLY and CDR2 FYNNEI. CDR3 length equals 15 residues. In nucleotides, the CDR3 is TGTGCCAGCAGTGAAACGGCTAGCGGGTTTGAAGAGCAGTTCTTC. Its protein is CASSETASGFEEQFF.